The entry below describes one T cell receptor (beta chain). This entry belongs to a study of blood T cell repertoires in COVID-19. At the level of the study: Sources were T cells, B-cell-depleted T cells, or PBMCs; the material itself was cDNA or gDNA.

Assay used: immunoSEQ multiplex PCR; TCRdb lists only in-frame clones, some missing. The table lists hundreds of thousands of clones, roughly 86% of them singletons. Trimming took 5 bases from V and 5 from J; bases not matched to a gene: 10. The CDR3 runs to 15 residues. Germline values: CDR1 MNHEY, CDR2 SVGEGT. The rearrangement links TRBV6-2 or TRBV6-3 to TRBJ1-1, with TRBD1 matching over 8 bases. The sequenced sample consisted of peripheral blood. This receptor was taken from a woman in her 30s with acute or convalescent COVID-19. CDR3 sequence: CASSPPDRVRTEAFF. The CDR3 DNA follows: TGTGCCAGCAGTCCGCCGGACAGGGTGAGGACTGAAGCTTTCTTT.